This T cell receptor (beta chain) was profiled in a study of monozygotic twins with cystic fibrosis. At the level of the study: With about 15 PCR cycles, barcoded libraries came from 2.5 to 3.5 micrograms of fragmented DNA. Whole-study results and caveats: Co-twins had the most similar V usage for 13 of 16 pairs, J for 8. Clonality was generally low (median approximately 0.0088), higher in the most severe patients.

The repertoire was sequenced with immunoSEQ multiplex PCR; TCRdb's copy has only in-frame clones and lacks some. The sample carries 34,000 or so clones, more than 85% recorded once. Germline loops: CDR1 MGHRA, CDR2 YSYEKL. J was trimmed by 5 bases and V by 4 bases; bases with no gene match: 10. The CDR3 runs 16 residues. About this clone itself: As yet, its antigen is unknown.

This TCR derives from a girl aged 2 to 10 with cystic fibrosis. The sample was blood. The V gene is TRBV4-1, the J gene TRBJ1-4; the match to TRBD1 covers 7 bases. The CDR3 DNA follows: TGCGCCAGCAGCCTAAGCGCCGGGACAGTCAATGAAAAACTGTTTTTT. Translated, it gives CASSLSAGTVNEKLFF.